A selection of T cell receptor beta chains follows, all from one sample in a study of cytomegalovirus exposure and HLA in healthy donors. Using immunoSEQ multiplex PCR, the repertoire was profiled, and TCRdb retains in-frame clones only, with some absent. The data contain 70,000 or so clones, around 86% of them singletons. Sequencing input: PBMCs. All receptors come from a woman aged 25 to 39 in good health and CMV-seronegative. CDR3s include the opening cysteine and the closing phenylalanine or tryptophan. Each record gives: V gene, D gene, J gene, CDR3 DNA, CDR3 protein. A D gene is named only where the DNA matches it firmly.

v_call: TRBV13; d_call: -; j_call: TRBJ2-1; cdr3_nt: TGTGCCAGCAGCTTATGGGATTTGAAGAGGGATGAGCAGTTCTTC; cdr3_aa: CASSLWDLKRDEQFF
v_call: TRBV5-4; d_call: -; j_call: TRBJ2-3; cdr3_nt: TGTGCCAGCAGCTTGGTGGGGACTTACCCAGATACGCAGTATTTT; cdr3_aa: CASSLVGTYPDTQYF
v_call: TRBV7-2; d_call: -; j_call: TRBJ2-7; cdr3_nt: TGTGCCAGCAGCTTACAGGGGAGCTCCTACGAGCAGTACTTC; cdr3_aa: CASSLQGSSYEQYF
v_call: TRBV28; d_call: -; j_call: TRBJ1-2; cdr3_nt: TGTGCCAGCACCCAAACGACAGGACACTATGGCTACACCTTC; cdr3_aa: CASTQTTGHYGYTF
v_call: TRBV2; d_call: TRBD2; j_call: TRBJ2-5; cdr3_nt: TGTGCCAGCAGTGAAGGGGGGGGAGGGCCTAAAGGTGGGACCCAGTACTTC; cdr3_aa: CASSEGGGGPKGGTQYF
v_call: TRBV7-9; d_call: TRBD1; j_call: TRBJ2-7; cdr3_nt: TGTGCCAGCAGCTCCGCACCGACAGGGCACGAGCAGTACTTC; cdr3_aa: CASSSAPTGHEQYF
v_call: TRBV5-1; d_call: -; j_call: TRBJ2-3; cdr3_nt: TGCGCCAGCAGCTTGGACTCCACGCAGTATTTT; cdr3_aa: CASSLDSTQYF
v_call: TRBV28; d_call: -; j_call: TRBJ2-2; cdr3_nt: TGTGCCAGCAGTTCTGGGGAGCTGTTTTTT; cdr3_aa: CASSSGELFF
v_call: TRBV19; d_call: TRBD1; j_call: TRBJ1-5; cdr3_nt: TGTGCCAGTAGTATCGGGACAGGTCTTTTCAATCAGCCCCAGCATTTT; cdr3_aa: CASSIGTGLFNQPQHF
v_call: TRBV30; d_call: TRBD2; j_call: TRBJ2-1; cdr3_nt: TGTGCCTGGAGCCGGGCGGTGTTAAGGTGGGCTAGCGGGAGTCTGTACAATGAGCAGTTCTTC; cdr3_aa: CAWSRAVLRWASGSLYNEQFF